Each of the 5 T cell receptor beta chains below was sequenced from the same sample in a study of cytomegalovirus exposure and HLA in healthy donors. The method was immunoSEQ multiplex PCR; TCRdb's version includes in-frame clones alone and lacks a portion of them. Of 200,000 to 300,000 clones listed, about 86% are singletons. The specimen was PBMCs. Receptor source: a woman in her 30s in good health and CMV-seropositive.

CDR3 amino acids: CASSITTSKTQYF. The CDR3 DNA reads TGTGCCAGCAGCATTACTACATCAAAGACGCAGTATTTT. The V call is TRBV9, the J call TRBJ2-3; D remains ambiguous. From germline, CDR1 is SGDLS and CDR2 YYNGEE. Trimming took 4 bases from V and 9 from J, leaving 15 bases between them. The CDR3 runs to 13 residues.

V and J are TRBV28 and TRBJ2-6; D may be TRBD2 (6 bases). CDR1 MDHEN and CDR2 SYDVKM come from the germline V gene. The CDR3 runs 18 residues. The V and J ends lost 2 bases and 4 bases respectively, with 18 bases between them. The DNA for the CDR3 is TGTGCCAGCAGTTTAGGTTGGGGACTTCAAACCGGGGCCAACGTCCTGACTTTC. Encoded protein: CASSLGWGLQTGANVLTF.

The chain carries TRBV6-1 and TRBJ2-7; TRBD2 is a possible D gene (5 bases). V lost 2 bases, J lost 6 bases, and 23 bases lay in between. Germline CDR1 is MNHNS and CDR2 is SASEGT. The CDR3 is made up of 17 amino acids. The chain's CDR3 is CASSESVAGRVPREQYF. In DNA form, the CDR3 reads TGTGCCAGCAGTGAATCGGTGGCGGGTAGGGTCCCCCGCGAGCAGTACTTC.

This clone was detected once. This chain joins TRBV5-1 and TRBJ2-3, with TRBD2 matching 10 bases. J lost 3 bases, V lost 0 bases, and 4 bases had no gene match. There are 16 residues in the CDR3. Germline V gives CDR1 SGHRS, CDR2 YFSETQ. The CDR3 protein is CASSLDGTSETDTQYF. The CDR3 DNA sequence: TGCGCCAGCAGCTTGGACGGGACTAGCGAGACAGATACGCAGTATTTT.

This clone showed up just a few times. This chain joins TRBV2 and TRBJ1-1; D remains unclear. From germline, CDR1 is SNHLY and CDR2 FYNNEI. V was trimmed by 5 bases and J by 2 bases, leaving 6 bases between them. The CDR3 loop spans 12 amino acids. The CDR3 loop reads CASSPHNTEAFF. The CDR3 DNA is TGTGCCAGCAGTCCCCATAACACTGAAGCTTTCTTT.